The 27 T cell receptor beta chains listed next were all sequenced from one sample in a study of cytomegalovirus exposure and HLA in healthy donors (dated by TCRdb to about 2017). The library was produced with the immunoSEQ multiplex PCR assay. For the multiplex PCR, a mixture combining 60 forward primers for TCR Vbeta segments and 13 reverse primers for TCR Jbeta segments was used. The table comes from immuneACCESS by way of TCRdb, which keeps in-frame sequences with V and J called. Part of the clones is missing from these tables; in studies checked, under half for an unresolved V gene and the rest for unknown reasons. Here the sample has over 150,000 clones; 74% occur a single time. Roughly 2% of the sample is in the top ten clones. Sequencing input: PBMCs. The receptors come from a man aged 25-45 years in good health and CMV-seronegative.

This clone has just one count. The chain couples TRBV7-2 to TRBJ1-4; possibly TRBD1 for D (5 bases). The CDR3 consists of 13 residues. Germline V gene data show CDR1 as SGHTA and CDR2 as FQGNSA. The V and J ends lost 5 bases and 7 bases respectively, with 11 bases between them. Written as DNA, the CDR3 is TGTGCCAGCAGCGCTATGCAGGGTGAAAAACTGTTTTTT. Amino acids: CASSAMQGEKLFF.

The V and J genes are TRBV7-9 and TRBJ2-2, with D maybe TRBD1 (6 bases). CDR1 and CDR2 from the germline V gene are SEHNR and FQNEAQ (reference sequence). Trimming took 3 bases from V and 2 from J, leaving 10 bases between them. This CDR3 spans 15 amino acids. The DNA for the CDR3 is TGTGCCAGCAGCTTCGAACAGGGAAACACCGGGGAGCTGTTTTTT. Its translation is CASSFEQGNTGELFF. The whole variable domain, filled in from reference TRBV7-9 and TRBJ2-2, reads DTGVSQNPRHKITKRGQNVTFRCDPISEHNRLYWYRQTLGQGPEFLTYFQNEAQLEKSRLLSDRFSAERPKGSFSTLEIQRTEQGDSAMYLCASSFEQGNTGELFFGEGSRLTVL.

The chain recombines TRBV13 with TRBJ2-3, with a tentative D call TRBD2 (6 bases). Germline V gene data show CDR1 as PRHDT and CDR2 as FYEKMQ (reference sequence). Between the trimmed V and J ends, which lost 5 bases and 0 bases, there was a span of 9 bases. CDR3 size: 14 residues. CDR3 amino acids: CASSQRGSTDTQYF. The CDR3, as DNA: TGTGCCAGCAGCCAACGGGGGAGCACAGATACGCAGTATTTT. Drawing the rest from reference TRBV13 and TRBJ2-3, the complete variable domain is AAGVIQSPRHLIKEKRETATLKCYPIPRHDTVYWYQQGPGQDPQFLISFYEKMQSDKGSIPDRFSAQQFSDYHSELNMSSLELGDSALYFCASSQRGSTDTQYFGPGTRLTVL.

In its sample, this clone was seen a few times. The gene calls are TRBV6-1 and TRBJ1-2; 7 bases align to TRBD1. This CDR3 has 12 amino acids. Germline CDR1 and CDR2: MNHNS and SASEGT. V lost 6 bases to trimming and J lost 5 bases; unmatched junction nucleotides: 3. CDR3 nucleotides: TGTGCCAGCAGGGCAGGGGGATATGGCTACACCTTC. This sequence encodes CASRAGGYGYTF.

The rearrangement uses TRBV15 and TRBJ1-1, with D possibly matching TRBD1 (6 bases). The CDR3 runs 15 residues. Trimming cost V 5 bases and J 2 bases, with 15 bases left between them. Germline V CDR1 and CDR2: LNHNV, YYDKDF (reference sequence). In nucleotides, the CDR3 is TGTGCCACCAGCCGCCTACAGGGTCTAAACACTGAAGCTTTCTTT. Translation: CATSRLQGLNTEAFF. Based on the CDR3 plus reference TRBV15 and TRBJ1-1, the full variable domain is DAMVIQNPRYQVTQFGKPVTLSCSQTLNHNVMYWYQQKSSQAPKLLFHYYDKDFNNEADTPDNFQSRRPNTSFCFLDIRSPGLGDTAMYLCATSRLQGLNTEAFFGQGTRLTVV.

This clone occurred once. The chain has TRBV27 and TRBJ2-5; D is uncertain. The CDR3 is 13 amino acids. The V gene lost 4 bases and the J gene lost 1 base, with 7 bases spanning the gap. Looked up from germline, CDR1 is MNHEY and CDR2 is SMNVEV (reference sequence). In DNA, the CDR3 is TGTGCCAGCAGTTCCTCCCCCCAAGAGACCCAGTACTTC. Amino acid sequence: CASSSSPQETQYF.

The chain carries TRBV7-3 and TRBJ2-7, with TRBD1 identical over 7 bases. The CDR3 loop spans 14 amino acids. V lost 1 base, J lost 3 bases, and 3 bases stayed unmatched. Germline assignment: CDR1 SGHTA and CDR2 FQGTGA. CDR3 sequence (DNA): TGTGCCAGCAGCTTAAGTACAGGGGACTACGAGCAGTACTTC. As protein: CASSLSTGDYEQYF.

J is TRBJ2-1 and V is TRBV7-3; perhaps TRBD1 as D (6 bases). Trimming stripped 0 bases from V and 0 bases from J, with 9 bases between. Looked up from germline, CDR1 is SGHTA and CDR2 is FQGTGA. The CDR3 is 16 residues long. The CDR3 is CASSLTRGSSYNEQFF. The CDR3, as DNA: TGTGCCAGCAGCTTAACTAGGGGGAGCTCCTACAATGAGCAGTTCTTC.

The chain carries TRBV25-1 and TRBJ1-2; tentative D call: TRBD1 (5 bases). Trimming left V 0 bases short and J 7 bases short, with 15 bases between. The germline V gene has CDR1 MGHDK and CDR2 SYGVNS. The CDR3 loop spans 15 amino acids. CDR3 in amino acids: CASSEYGGAPGGYTF. The CDR3 DNA reads TGTGCCAGCAGTGAATATGGAGGGGCCCCGGGTGGCTACACCTTC.

This clone was picked up one time. V is TRBV6-1 and J is TRBJ1-3; the D is unclear. Per germline, CDR1 MNHNS and CDR2 SASEGT. CDR3 length: 14 amino acids. V was trimmed by 2 bases and J by 4 bases, leaving 9 bases between them. The CDR3 DNA reads as TGTGCCAGCAGTGAAATGACAACCGGAAACACCATATATTTT. This translates into CASSEMTTGNTIYF.

The chain uses TRBV2 and TRBJ2-3; D uncertain. The V gene lost 7 bases and the J gene lost 2 bases, with 10 bases spanning the gap. This CDR3 contains 13 residues. The germline V gene has CDR1 SNHLY and CDR2 FYNNEI. CDR3 bases: TGTGCCAGCACAACTAAGGTCACAGATACGCAGTATTTT. Amino acids: CASTTKVTDTQYF.

The rearrangement joins TRBV5-4 to TRBJ2-2, with D maybe TRBD1 (6 bases). The CDR3 sequence is 14 residues long. V lost 4 bases and J 5 bases, leaving 12 bases between the germline ends. Germline CDR1 SGHNT, CDR2 YYREEE (reference sequence). CDR3 sequence reads: CASSAAGVTGELFF. The CDR3 nucleotides read TGTGCCAGCAGCGCGGCAGGGGTTACCGGGGAGCTGTTTTTT.

This clone was seen a few times. The rearrangement joins TRBV2 to TRBJ2-7; TRBD1 is a possible D gene (5 bases). The CDR3 has 15 residues. Germline lookup yields CDR1 SNHLY and CDR2 FYNNEI. Trimming removed 3 bases from V and 5 bases from J, with 17 bases in between. Written as DNA, the CDR3 is TGTGCCAGCAGTGATATAGGGCAGGGTCAAAACGAGCAGTACTTC. It is translated as CASSDIGQGQNEQYF.

The chain recombines TRBV30 with TRBJ1-1; 8 bases align to TRBD1. CDR3 length: 15 amino acids. Losses at the gene ends were 1 base for V and 7 bases for J; bases not matched to a gene: 11. Germline V gives CDR1 GTSNPN, CDR2 SVGIG (reference sequence). CDR3 region: CAWSGGTGVSFEAFF. DNA for the CDR3: TGTGCCTGGAGTGGGGGGACAGGTGTTTCCTTTGAAGCTTTCTTT.

The chain has TRBV7-8 and TRBJ1-2, with D tentatively TRBD1 (5 bases). The CDR3 consists of 14 residues. V shed 2 bases and J shed 6 bases, with 13 bases lying between them. Germline V gives CDR1 SGHVS, CDR2 FQNEAQ. The CDR3 spells CASSLSKDIHGYTF. The CDR3 DNA reads TGTGCCAGCAGCTTAAGCAAGGACATACATGGCTACACCTTC.

The chain employs TRBV5-1 and TRBJ1-3, with 8 bases matching TRBD1. The CDR3 contains 15 residues. V lost 4 bases and J lost 0; bases outside the gene matches: 3. CDR1 is SGHRS, CDR2 YFSETQ, per germline. In nucleotides, the CDR3 is TGCGCCAGCAGCCCGGGACAGGACTCTGGAAACACCATATATTTT. This codes for CASSPGQDSGNTIYF.

The chain combines TRBV27 with TRBJ2-7, with D possibly TRBD2 on 7 matching bases. The length of the CDR3 is 14 residues. CDR1 is MNHEY and CDR2 is SMNVEV in the germline V gene (reference sequence). Trimming shortened V by 4 bases and J by 6 bases, and 16 bases separated the two germline ends. The CDR3 protein is CASSSWRGGFEQYF. As DNA, the CDR3 is TGTGCCAGCAGTTCTTGGAGGGGGGGCTTCGAGCAGTACTTC.

The gene calls are TRBV18 and TRBJ1-4, with D tentatively TRBD1 (5 bases). The germline V gene encodes CDR1 KGHSH and CDR2 LQKENI. V lost 6 bases to trimming and J lost 1 base, with 9 bases between them. This CDR3 has 14 residues. The CDR3 DNA sequence: TGTGCCAGCTCTTTCGGGGGAACTAATGAAAAACTGTTTTTT. Amino acid sequence: CASSFGGTNEKLFF. The full variable domain, completed using reference TRBV18 and TRBJ1-4, is NAGVMQNPRHLVRRRGQEARLRCSPMKGHSHVYWYRQLPEEGLKFMVYLQKENIIDESGMPKERFSAEFPKEGPSILRIQQVVRGDSAAYFCASSFGGTNEKLFFGSGTQLSVL.

The chain recombines TRBV27 with TRBJ2-7, with TRBD1 as a possible D gene (6 bases). CDR1 MNHEY and CDR2 SMNVEV come from the germline V gene (reference sequence). This CDR3 contains 14 residues. V shed 4 bases and J shed 3 bases, with 13 bases lying between them. CDR3 protein: CASSSSDRIYEQYF. The CDR3 nucleotides are TGTGCCAGCAGTTCATCAGACAGGATCTACGAGCAGTACTTC.

This clone was picked up a small number of times. This chain links TRBV9 with TRBJ1-2, with D perhaps matching TRBD1 (6 bases). Per the germline V gene, CDR1 is SGDLS and CDR2 is YYNGEE. CDR3 length: 15 residues. With 0 bases removed from V and 0 bases from J, the gap between germline ends came to 9 bases. The CDR3 loop is CASSVGDTTNYGYTF. In nucleotides, the CDR3 is TGTGCCAGCAGCGTAGGGGACACCACTAACTATGGCTACACCTTC.

The chain has TRBV13 and TRBJ1-6, with 8 bases matching TRBD1. The V gene end was trimmed by 2 bases and the J gene end by 0 bases; junction bases not matched to a gene: 6. This CDR3 is 18 amino acids long. Per germline, CDR1 PRHDT and CDR2 FYEKMQ (reference sequence). The CDR3 DNA sequence: TGTGCCAGCAGCTTATGGGGACAGGCCAGCTCCTATAATTCACCCCTCCACTTT. Its translation: CASSLWGQASSYNSPLHF.

The chain links TRBV6-5 to TRBJ2-7, with no clear D. CDR3 length: 14 amino acids. CDR1 is MNHEY and CDR2 is SVGAGI in the germline V gene. V lost 6 bases, J lost 0 bases, and 12 bases lay in between. As DNA, the CDR3 is TGTGCCAGCAGCCCCGGTTACTCCTCCTACGAGCAGTACTTC. It is translated as CASSPGYSSYEQYF.

The chain links TRBV10-3 to TRBJ2-7, with TRBD2 matching 10 bases. The CDR3 length is 17 residues. CDR1 is ENHRY and CDR2 is SYGVKD in the germline V gene. V lost 11 bases to trimming and J lost 7 bases; unmatched junction nucleotides: 23. For the CDR3, the DNA is TGTGCCGACAGCGGGGGGGCCAATTCAGGTCTCTCGGGAGAGCAGTACTTC. Protein product: CADSGGANSGLSGEQYF.

This clone has more than one count but fewer than ten. The chain employs TRBV29-1 and TRBJ2-5, with D possibly TRBD1 on 6 matching bases. The CDR3 covers 13 residues. The V end was cut by 6 bases, the J end by 5 bases, with 16 bases between. Germline CDR1 SQVTM, CDR2 ANQGSEA. The CDR3 here is CSVYITGTETQYF. The CDR3 nucleotides read TGCAGCGTCTATATCACAGGGACCGAGACCCAGTACTTC.

The V and J genes are TRBV7-2 and TRBJ1-2, with a weak D call TRBD1 (6 bases). CDR1 is SGHTA and CDR2 is FQGNSA in the germline V gene. CDR3 length: 14 residues. V lost 3 bases and J lost 6, with 14 bases in between. CDR3 sequence: CASSLYREVHGYTF. The CDR3 bases are TGTGCCAGCAGCTTGTACAGGGAAGTTCATGGCTACACCTTC.

This chain links TRBV28 with TRBJ2-1; a possible D gene is TRBD2 (5 bases). The V end was cut by 2 bases, the J end by 4 bases, with 9 bases between. This CDR3 spans 14 amino acids. Germline V gene data show CDR1 as MDHEN and CDR2 as SYDVKM. The CDR3 spells CASSLEAAYNEQFF. CDR3 sequence (DNA): TGTGCCAGCAGTTTAGAAGCGGCATACAATGAGCAGTTCTTC.

The chain joins TRBV7-9 to TRBJ2-5, with 9 bases identical to TRBD1. CDR1 SEHNR and CDR2 FQNEAQ come from the germline V gene (reference sequence). With V trimmed by 5 bases and J by 5 bases, 6 bases remained unmatched. The CDR3 extends over 14 amino acids. This chain's CDR3 is CASSPGTGWETQYF. The CDR3 nucleotides are TGTGCCAGCAGCCCCGGGACAGGGTGGGAGACCCAGTACTTC. Supplemented by reference TRBV7-9 and TRBJ2-5, the full variable domain reads DTGVSQNPRHKITKRGQNVTFRCDPISEHNRLYWYRQTLGQGPEFLTYFQNEAQLEKSRLLSDRFSAERPKGSFSTLEIQRTEQGDSAMYLCASSPGTGWETQYFGPGTRLLVL.